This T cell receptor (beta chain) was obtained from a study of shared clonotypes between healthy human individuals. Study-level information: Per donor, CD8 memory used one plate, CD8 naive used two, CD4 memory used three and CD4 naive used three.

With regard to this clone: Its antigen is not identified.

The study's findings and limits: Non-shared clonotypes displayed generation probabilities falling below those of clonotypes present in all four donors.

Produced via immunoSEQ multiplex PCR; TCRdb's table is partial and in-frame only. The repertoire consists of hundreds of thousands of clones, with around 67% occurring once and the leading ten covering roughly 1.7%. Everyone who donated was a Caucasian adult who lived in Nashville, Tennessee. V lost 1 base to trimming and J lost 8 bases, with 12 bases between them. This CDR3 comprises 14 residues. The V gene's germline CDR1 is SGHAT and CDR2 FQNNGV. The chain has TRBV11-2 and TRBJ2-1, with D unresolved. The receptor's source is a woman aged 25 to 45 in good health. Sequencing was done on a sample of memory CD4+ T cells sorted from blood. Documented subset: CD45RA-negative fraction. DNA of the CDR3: TGTGCCAGCAGCTTAGTCGTGAGTTTCCATGAGCAGTTCTTC. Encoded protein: CASSLVVSFHEQFF.